This T cell receptor (beta chain) was profiled in a study of blood T cell repertoires in COVID-19. Study at large: Acute-phase and convalescent COVID-19 samples originated in the United States, Italy and Spain. T cells, B-cell-depleted T cells, or PBMCs supplied cDNA or gDNA.

CDR1 and CDR2 (germline): LNHDA, SQIVND (reference sequence). The V end lost 3 bases, the J end lost 1 base, and 9 bases lay between the germline ends. The CDR3 extends over 14 amino acids. Original analysis: Scientists estimated how many nucleated cells there were by amplifying reference gene primers. Libraries were prepared by immunoSEQ multiplex PCR; TCRdb keeps only in-frame clonotypes and omits some of them. For V, J and clone size, that table is used; D and trimming come from the DNA. Of tens of thousands of clones listed, 75% to 90% are singletons. The source material was peripheral blood. The V call is TRBV19, the J call TRBJ1-1, with D possibly matching TRBD1 (6 bases). This receptor was identified in a man aged 55 to 69 with active COVID-19. CDR3 sequence: CASSMARGNTEAFF. CDR3 DNA: TGTGCCAGTAGTATGGCCAGGGGGAACACTGAAGCTTTCTTT. Variable domain in full (rest from reference TRBV19 and TRBJ1-1): DGGITQSPKYLFRKEGQNVTLSCEQNLNHDAMYWYRQDPGQGLRLIYYSQIVNDFQKGDIAEGYSVSREKKESFPLTVTSAQKNPTAFYLCASSMARGNTEAFFGQGTRLTVV.